The entry below describes one T cell receptor beta chain. Its antigen is still unknown. Using immunoSEQ multiplex PCR, the repertoire was profiled, and TCRdb retains in-frame clones only, with some absent. This table has roughly 30,000 clones, over 65% appearing once. Germline V lookup: CDR1 MNHEY, CDR2 SVGAGI. V was clipped by 2 bases and J by 6 bases; unmatched bases: 5. The CDR3 runs to 14 residues. This specimen comes from a study of T cells in narcolepsy. Regarding the study as a whole: Autoreactive clone sequences were missing from some blood memory CD4+ repertoires.

This rearrangement joins TRBV6-5 to TRBJ2-3; 7 positions agree with TRBD2. The sequence was collected from a human donor in good health. Sample: memory (CD45RA-) CD4+ T cells from blood. This CDR3 is CASSYRGELDTQYF. The CDR3 DNA follows: TGTGCCAGCAGTTACCGGGGGGAGTTGGATACGCAGTATTTT.